A selection of T cell receptor beta chains follows, all from one sample in a study of T-cell reconstitution after alpha-beta-depleted transplantation in children. Using its own MiXCR run on the PCR reads, TCRdb lists one record per CDR3 protein. The sample lists hundreds of thousands of distinct CDR3 sequences; 16% were seen once. Sequenced material: PBMCs from the stem cell graft donor, taken from the stem cell graft. The receptor set was obtained from a human donor who donated a stem cell graft to a child with acute myeloid leukemia. The CDR3 runs from the conserved cysteine through the conserved F or W. A row's size may be missing; if present it is once, few, many or a size class.

cdr3_aa,j_call,clone_size,v_call
CASSLQGIDYGYTF,TRBJ1-2,many,TRBV5-1
CSARRSDLGQFF,TRBJ2-1,few,TRBV20-1
CASSRNRGSSGNTIYF,TRBJ1-3,few,TRBV6-1
CSAEDRGAQNTEAFF,TRBJ1-1,many,TRBV20-1
CSATRPRGGLAGVADTQYF,TRBJ2-3,few,TRBV20-1
CASSFEGGSNQPQHF,TRBJ1-5,many,TRBV6-4
CSVGDSIYTYEQYF,TRBJ2-7,many,TRBV29-1
CSARDPERGESGELFF,TRBJ2-2,few,TRBV20-1
CSASDRARNQPQHF,TRBJ1-5,many,TRBV20-1
CASSLEGQGASYSGANVLTF,TRBJ2-6,NA,TRBV5-4
CSVRDRPLAGTGELFF,TRBJ2-2,NA,TRBV20-1
CSAGHLGTDTQYF,TRBJ2-3,many,TRBV29-1
CSASALAGGRGEQFF,TRBJ2-1,many,TRBV20-1
CSVEDPRVGELFF,TRBJ2-2,many,TRBV29-1
CATSERRFTGNQPQHF,TRBJ1-5,many,TRBV15
CASSLGGGGGETQYF,TRBJ2-5,many,TRBV7-2
CASSQWQDNEKLFF,TRBJ1-4,few,TRBV4-1
CASSLGGGKADTQYF,TRBJ2-3,many,TRBV7-2
CSAYLGGAPYNEQFF,TRBJ2-1,many,TRBV20-1
CSARAGVNQPQHF,TRBJ1-5,many,TRBV20-1
CAWSAQYEQFF,TRBJ2-1,NA,TRBV30
CSARKGLNTEAFF,TRBJ1-1,many,TRBV20-1
CASRSTGGLGLPLHF,TRBJ1-6,NA,TRBV6-1
CATSDSSGTDQETQYF,TRBJ2-5,NA,TRBV24-1
CASSLSRDSINEKLFF,TRBJ1-4,NA,TRBV6-5
CASSRSGYSGNTIYF,TRBJ1-3,NA,TRBV6-1
CASSSRTGRNGYTF,TRBJ1-2,NA,TRBV7-8
CASSRDSSNTEAFF,TRBJ1-1,many,TRBV5-1
CSVGTSLPHYEQYF,TRBJ2-7,many,TRBV29-1
CASTHQGQAYEQYF,TRBJ2-7,NA,TRBV12-3/TRBV12-4
CASSFWPQGVYGYTF,TRBJ1-2,once,TRBV5-1
CSAQRTTMAGYTF,TRBJ1-2,many,TRBV29-1
CASSLAGTHEQFF,TRBJ2-1,NA,TRBV5-1
CASSQDPAQETQYF,TRBJ2-5,once,TRBV4-1
CASSLSRANTEAFF,TRBJ1-1,NA,TRBV3-1
CASSLELADNEQFF,TRBJ2-1,many,TRBV7-2
CASSPLGAEAFF,TRBJ1-1,NA,TRBV7-9
CASSVTGGVTEAFF,TRBJ1-1,NA,TRBV7-2
CSAHVGGNQPQHF,TRBJ1-5,many,TRBV20-1
CSASQGALNYGYTF,TRBJ1-2,many,TRBV20-1
CSAAGAETQYF,TRBJ2-5,many,TRBV29-1
CSATLLAGENSPLHF,TRBJ1-6,many,TRBV20-1
CASSTGRDRPSYEQYF,TRBJ2-7,many,TRBV27
CASSRYREGGANVLTF,TRBJ2-6,NA,TRBV5-1
CASYDTSGGFHEQFF,TRBJ2-1,many,TRBV5-1
CASSAQDTRSYEQYF,TRBJ2-7,NA,TRBV18